Shown below are 7 T cell receptor beta chains from a single sample sequenced in a study of T cell responses to AZD1222 COVID-19 vaccine (dated by TCRdb to the early 2020s). The library was generated by the immunoSEQ multiplex PCR assay. The table comes from immuneACCESS by way of TCRdb, which keeps in-frame sequences with V and J called. Part of the clones is missing from these tables; in studies checked, under half for an unresolved V gene and the rest for unknown reasons. This sample holds 50,000 to 85,000 clones; around 79% were observed only once. The ten largest clonotypes hold approximately 20% of the sample. The sample's time point label, decoded: baseline before first vaccination. The treatment or condition label for this specimen denotes: meningococcal conjugate vaccine given as trial control. Sequences were derived from peripheral blood, sampled on day 0 of MenACWY control vaccination. Every receptor here comes from an adult in good health.

The V and J genes are TRBV28 and TRBJ1-5; a possible D gene is TRBD1 (5 bases). Germline V CDR1 and CDR2: MDHEN, SYDVKM. V was cut by 2 bases and J by 4 bases, with 9 bases left in between. The CDR3 consists of 14 residues. The CDR3 DNA reads as TGTGCCAGCAGTTTAGGGACGGCTAATCAGCCCCAGCATTTT. Translated: CASSLGTANQPQHF. The complete variable domain, with remaining parts taken from reference TRBV28 and TRBJ1-5, reads DVKVTQSSRYLVKRTGEKVFLECVQDMDHENMFWYRQDPGLGLRLIYFSYDVKMKEKGDIPEGYSVSREKKERFSLILESASTNQTSMYLCASSLGTANQPQHFGDGTRLSIL.

The V gene is TRBV29-1, the J gene TRBJ1-2; TRBD1 might be the D (6 bases). CDR3 length: 14 residues. Germline assignment: CDR1 SQVTM and CDR2 ANQGSEA. V lost 6 bases and J lost 5, with 19 bases in between. The CDR3 DNA reads as TGCAGCGTCATCCAAGGACAGTTACAGTATGGCTACACCTTC. As protein: CSVIQGQLQYGYTF.

This clone was picked up one time. The V gene is TRBV6-5, the J gene TRBJ1-4, with D tentatively TRBD1 (5 bases). CDR3 length equals 12 residues. Germline CDR1 is MNHEY and CDR2 is SVGAGI. Trimming took 2 bases from V and 8 from J, leaving 6 bases between them. CDR3 amino acids: CASSYDREKLFF. CDR3 coding DNA: TGTGCCAGCAGTTACGACAGAGAAAAACTGTTTTTT.

The chain couples TRBV18 to TRBJ2-2; D unresolved. The CDR3 extends over 14 amino acids. Trimming pared 3 bases from V and 4 bases from J, leaving 9 bases between. Germline lookup yields CDR1 KGHSH and CDR2 LQKENI. In DNA, the CDR3 is TGTGCCAGCTCACCGTCGGACGGCACCGGGGAGCTGTTTTTT. This gives the protein CASSPSDGTGELFF.

The chain joins TRBV3-1 (or the pseudogene TRBV3-2) to TRBJ2-7; D may be TRBD2 (6 bases). The V end lost 4 bases, the J end lost 4 bases, and 11 bases lay between the germline ends. The CDR3 runs 13 residues. Per the germline V gene, CDR1 is LGHDT and CDR2 is YNNKEL (reference sequence). The CDR3 protein is CASSRDFLYEQYF. CDR3 bases: TGTGCCAGCAGCCGGGACTTCTTATACGAGCAGTACTTC.

The chain is built from TRBV6-1 and TRBJ2-3, with D possibly being TRBD1 or TRBD2 (5 bases each). The CDR3 has 15 amino acids. Per germline, CDR1 MNHNS and CDR2 SASEGT. Trimming shortened V by 2 bases and J by 4 bases, and 13 bases separated the two germline ends. In DNA, the CDR3 is TGTGCCAGCAGTGAAAGGGGAAGCGGACCAGATACGCAGTATTTT. Its translation: CASSERGSGPDTQYF.

As DNA, the CDR3 is TGTGCCAGCAGTTTCAATCTTCTAGCGGGGGTGGTAGATACGCAGTATTTT. Its translation: CASSFNLLAGVVDTQYF. The chain uses TRBV6-2 or TRBV6-3 and TRBJ2-3, with 10 bases that match TRBD2. CDR1 is MNHEY and CDR2 is SVGEGT in the germline V gene. J was trimmed by 5 bases and V by 4 bases; bases with no gene match: 12. The CDR3 loop spans 17 amino acids.